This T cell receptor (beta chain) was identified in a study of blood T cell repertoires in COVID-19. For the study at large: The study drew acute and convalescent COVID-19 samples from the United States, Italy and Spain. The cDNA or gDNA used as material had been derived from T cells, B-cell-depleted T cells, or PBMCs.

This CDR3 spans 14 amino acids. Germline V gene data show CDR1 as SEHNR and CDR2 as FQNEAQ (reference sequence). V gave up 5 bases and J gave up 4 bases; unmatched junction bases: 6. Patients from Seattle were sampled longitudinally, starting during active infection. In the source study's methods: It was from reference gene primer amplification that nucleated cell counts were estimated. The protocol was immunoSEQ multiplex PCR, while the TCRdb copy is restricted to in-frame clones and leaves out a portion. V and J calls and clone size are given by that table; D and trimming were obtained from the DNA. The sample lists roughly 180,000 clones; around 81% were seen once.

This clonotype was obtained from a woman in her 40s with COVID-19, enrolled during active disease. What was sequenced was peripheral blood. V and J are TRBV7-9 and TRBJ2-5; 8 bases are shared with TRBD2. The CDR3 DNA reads TGTGCCAGCAGCCCAGGGACTAGTGGAGAGACCCAGTACTTC. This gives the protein CASSPGTSGETQYF.